This T cell receptor (beta chain) stems from a study of blood T cells in healthy people across ages. Turning to the study itself: Per two T cells, about one barcoded beta molecule was captured through template switching. Findings and limits, study-wide: Researchers deemed the diversity estimates from one million T cells underestimates.

This clonotype was counted ten times or more. Its antigen is unidentified. This may arise from a read error, as a much more abundant clone is one base away. Collection of roughly 9.6 milliliters of peripheral blood was performed for each donor. Sample-barcoded 5' priming and a J-beta primer mix drove a second PCR of about 6 to 11 cycles. Tags on each cDNA molecule came from a template-switch adaptor with 12 random nucleotides. TCRdb ran MiXCR on the 5' RACE reads and lists one entry per CDR3 protein. This sample yields over 550,000 distinct CDR3 sequences, of which about 30% are seen a single time; less than 20% belongs to the top ten. This sequence was found in a woman at least 80 years old in good health. Input material: blood.

The CDR3 region is CASSLAGHSWDKQYF. The CDR3 DNA is TGTGCCAGCAGTTTAGCCGGTCACTCTTGGGATAAGCAGTACTTC. The chain joins TRBV12-3 or TRBV12-4 to TRBJ2-7; no clear D. The CDR3 has 15 residues. V dropped 0 bases and J dropped 8 bases, with 17 bases sitting between them.